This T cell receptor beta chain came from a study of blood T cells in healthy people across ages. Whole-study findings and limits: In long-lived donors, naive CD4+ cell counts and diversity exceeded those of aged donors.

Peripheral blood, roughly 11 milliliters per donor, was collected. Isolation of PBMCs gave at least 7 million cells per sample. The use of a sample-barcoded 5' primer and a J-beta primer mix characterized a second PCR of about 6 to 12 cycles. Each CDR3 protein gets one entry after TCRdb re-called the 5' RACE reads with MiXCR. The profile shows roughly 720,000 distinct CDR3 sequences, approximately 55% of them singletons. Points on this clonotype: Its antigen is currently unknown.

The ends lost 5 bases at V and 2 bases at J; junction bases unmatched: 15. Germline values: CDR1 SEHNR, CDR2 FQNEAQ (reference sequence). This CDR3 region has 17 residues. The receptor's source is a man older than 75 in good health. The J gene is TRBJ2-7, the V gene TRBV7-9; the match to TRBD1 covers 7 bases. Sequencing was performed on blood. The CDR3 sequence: CASSVDRVPLRTYEQYF. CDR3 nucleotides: TGTGCCAGCAGCGTCGACAGGGTTCCCTTAAGGACCTACGAGCAGTACTTC.